The TCR beta chain described here comes from a study of cytomegalovirus exposure and HLA in healthy donors. PCR used 60 Vbeta primers and 13 Jbeta primers. Assay used: immunoSEQ multiplex PCR; TCRdb lists only in-frame clones, some missing. The sample totals 100,000 to 150,000 clones; its top ten clones hold about 2.5%. From germline, CDR1 is SGDLS and CDR2 YYNGEE. V lost 0 bases and J lost 4; bases outside the gene matches: 3. The CDR3 sequence is 15 residues long. The clonotype comes from a young man in good health and CMV-seronegative. The material sequenced was PBMCs. The rearrangement links TRBV9 to TRBJ2-2; 7 nucleotides agree with TRBD1. CDR3 loop: CASSVGAGGTGELFF. CDR3 DNA sequence: TGTGCCAGCAGCGTAGGGGCAGGGGGCACCGGGGAGCTGTTTTTT.